This T cell receptor (beta chain) was found in a study of T cell responses to AZD1222 COVID-19 vaccine (dated by TCRdb to the early 2020s). For the study in its entirety: TCR sequencing was performed for 230 to 250 trial participants, of whom 200 to 220 were given two doses of AZD1222 and around 25 were given two doses of MenACWY control vaccine. Enrollment into the trials was organized by age into subgroups of 18-55, 56-69 and 70-plus years, and those subgroups contained approximately 150, 30 and 60 TCR-sequenced participants, respectively. The paper as a whole reports these results and caveats: Epitopes outside the regions mutated in the B.1.351 and B.1.1.7 variants were reportedly recognized by nearly half of the unique spike-specific TCRs. Because no samples from the day 14 peak response were available, repertoires could be characterized only after the peak T cell response. Only five to seven AZD1222 recipients were SARS-CoV-2 seropositive at baseline, limiting conclusions about previously exposed vaccinees. Participants were mostly white British and included more females than males, and it was suggested by the authors that clonal diversity may have been underestimated. The 56-69-year group was small, and its depth increase did not reach significance, likely because of low power. After two AZD1222 doses, spike-specific TCR breadth and depth were significantly higher than at day 0 and than in MenACWY recipients. Vaccine-associated CD4 TCRs spanned the whole spike protein, with dominant responses in regions 160-218 and 743-854.

As concerns this clone: Which antigen it targets is not known. It has no much larger one-base neighbor in the sample; base qualities were not kept.

The CDR3, cysteine through phenylalanine, is 15 amino acids long. Only the CDR3 DNA stays, 45 bases, in frame from base 1. The V end loses 2 bases and the J end loses 2 bases, and a stretch of 10 bases separates them. CDR1 and CDR2 are drawn from the germline V gene: SGHAT, FQNNGV. The CDR3 regions of human TCRbeta chains were analyzed by immunosequencing. In the source study's methods: TCRs in the repertoires were matched against a reference library of SARS-CoV-2-specific TCRs that had been generated with the MIRA antigen-specificity platform. Breadth was defined as the fraction of unique TCRs that were SARS-CoV-2-associated. Depth was defined as the fraction of total T cells that were SARS-CoV-2-associated. Each spike-specific TCR was assigned to its reactive spike region and to a CD4 or CD8 class using the MIRA data. Log10-transformed breadth and depth values were compared by one-way ANOVA with Sidak's multiple comparisons tests. Here the immuneACCESS table is served through TCRdb, limited to in-frame sequences with V and J called. Missing clones are a known gap in these copies; in checked studies unresolved V genes cover under half, and the rest lacks a known reason. The V and J calls and the clone size are those of that table, but D and trimming were determined from the DNA. The sample contains 200,000 or so clones, 93% of them found a single time. More than 0.8% of the sample comes from the top ten.

The sample's time point label, decoded: about 28 days (+/-7) after the second vaccine dose. AZD1222 recipients given second doses at about 4 weeks or at about 12 weeks were pooled, since spike-specific TCR depth and breadth were not found to differ between the two schedules. The vaccinee samples were drawn from two UK trials, COV001 and COV002, one of which was a single-blind randomized controlled phase 2/3 trial testing AZD1222 (ChAdOx1 nCoV-19) in healthy adults. For TCRbeta chain sequencing, PBMC samples from trial participants were taken at day 0 and at day 28 after the second dose. This receptor chain uses TRBV11-2 and TRBJ1-5, and possibly TRBD1, on 5 matching bases. Sequences were derived from peripheral blood, sampled 28 days after the second AZD1222 dose. The origin of this receptor is an adult who received the AZD1222 COVID-19 vaccine. The CDR3 reads CASSLRGYGNQPQHF. The DNA is as follows: TGTGCCAGCAGCTTAAGGGGTTATGGCAATCAGCCCCAGCATTTT.